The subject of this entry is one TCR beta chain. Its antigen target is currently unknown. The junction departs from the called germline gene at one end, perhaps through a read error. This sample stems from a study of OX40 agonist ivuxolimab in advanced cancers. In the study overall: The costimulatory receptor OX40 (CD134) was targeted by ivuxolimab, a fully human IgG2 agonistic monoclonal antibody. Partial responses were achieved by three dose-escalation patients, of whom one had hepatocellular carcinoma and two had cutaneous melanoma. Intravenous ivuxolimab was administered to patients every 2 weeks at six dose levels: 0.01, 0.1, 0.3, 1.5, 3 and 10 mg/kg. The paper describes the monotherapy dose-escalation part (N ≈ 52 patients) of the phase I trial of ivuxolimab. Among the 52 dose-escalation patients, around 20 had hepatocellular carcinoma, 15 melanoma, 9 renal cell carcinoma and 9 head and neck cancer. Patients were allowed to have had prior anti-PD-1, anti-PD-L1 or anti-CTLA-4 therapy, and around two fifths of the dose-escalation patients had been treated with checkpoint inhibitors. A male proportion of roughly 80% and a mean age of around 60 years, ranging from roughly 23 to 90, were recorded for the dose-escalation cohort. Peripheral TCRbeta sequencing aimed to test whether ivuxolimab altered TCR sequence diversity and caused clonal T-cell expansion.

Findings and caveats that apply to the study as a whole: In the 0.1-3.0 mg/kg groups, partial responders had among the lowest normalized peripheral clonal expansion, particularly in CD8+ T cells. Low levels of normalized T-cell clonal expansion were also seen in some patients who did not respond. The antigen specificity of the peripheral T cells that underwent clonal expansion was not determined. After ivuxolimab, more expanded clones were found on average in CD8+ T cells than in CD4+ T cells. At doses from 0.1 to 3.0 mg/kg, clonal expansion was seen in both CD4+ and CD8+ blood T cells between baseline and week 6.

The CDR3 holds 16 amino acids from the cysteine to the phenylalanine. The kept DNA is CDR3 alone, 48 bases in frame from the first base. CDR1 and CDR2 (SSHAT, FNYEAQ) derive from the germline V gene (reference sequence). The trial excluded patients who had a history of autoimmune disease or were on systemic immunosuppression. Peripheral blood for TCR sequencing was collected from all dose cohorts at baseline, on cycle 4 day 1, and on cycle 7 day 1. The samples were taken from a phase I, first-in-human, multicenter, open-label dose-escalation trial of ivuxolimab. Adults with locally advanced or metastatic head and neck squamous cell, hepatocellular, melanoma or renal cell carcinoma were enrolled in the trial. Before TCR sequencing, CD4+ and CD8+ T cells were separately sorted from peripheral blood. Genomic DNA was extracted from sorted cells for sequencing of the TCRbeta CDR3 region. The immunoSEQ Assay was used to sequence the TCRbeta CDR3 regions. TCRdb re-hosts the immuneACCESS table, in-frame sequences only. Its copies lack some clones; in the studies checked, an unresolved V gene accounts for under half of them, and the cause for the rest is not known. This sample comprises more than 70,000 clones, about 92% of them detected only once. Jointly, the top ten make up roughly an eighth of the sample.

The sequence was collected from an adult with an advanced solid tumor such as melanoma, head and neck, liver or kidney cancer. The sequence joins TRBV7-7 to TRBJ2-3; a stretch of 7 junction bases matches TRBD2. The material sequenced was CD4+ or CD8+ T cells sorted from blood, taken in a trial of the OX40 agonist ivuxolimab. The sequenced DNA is TGTGCTAGCAGCTTAGGGCCTAGCGGACCCACAGATACGCAGTATTTT. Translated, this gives CASSLGPSGPTDTQYF.